This T cell receptor (beta chain) comes out of a study of blood T cells in healthy people across ages. Alongside a J-beta primer mix, a sample-barcoded 5' primer served in a second PCR lasting about 6 to 11 cycles. A single record per CDR3 protein comes from TCRdb applying MiXCR to the 5' RACE reads. The sample includes roughly 1,800,000 distinct CDR3 sequences, around half of them seen just once. About this clonotype: Antigen specificity is unknown.

Points from the study as a whole: Age brought a roughly linear fall in TCR beta diversity measured per million T cells.

The source of this sequence is a middle-aged woman in good health. The specimen was blood.

The CDR3 DNA is TGCGCCAGCAGCTCCAAGCCCCGGACTAGCGAGTACCAAGAGACCCAGTACTTC. It is translated as CASSSKPRTSEYQETQYF. This chain joins TRBV5-1 and TRBJ2-5; TRBD2 aligns across 9 bases. Looked up from germline, CDR1 is SGHRS and CDR2 is YFSETQ. The CDR3 is 18 amino acids. The V and J ends lost 3 bases and 0 bases, in that order; junction bases with no gene match: 12.